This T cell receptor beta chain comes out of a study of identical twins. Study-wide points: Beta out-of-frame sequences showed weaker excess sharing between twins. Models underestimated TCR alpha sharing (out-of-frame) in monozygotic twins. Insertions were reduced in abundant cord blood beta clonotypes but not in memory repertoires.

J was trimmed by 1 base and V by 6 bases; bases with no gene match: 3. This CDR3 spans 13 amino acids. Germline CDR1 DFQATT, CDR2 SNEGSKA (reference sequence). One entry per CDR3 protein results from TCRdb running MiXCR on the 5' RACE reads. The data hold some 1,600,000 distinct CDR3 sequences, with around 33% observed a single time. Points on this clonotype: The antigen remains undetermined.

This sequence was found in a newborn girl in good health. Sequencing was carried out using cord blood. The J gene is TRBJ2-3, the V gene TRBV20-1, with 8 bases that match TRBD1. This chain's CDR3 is CSAQGARTDTQYF. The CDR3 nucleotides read TGCAGTGCCCAGGGGGCCCGCACAGATACGCAGTATTTT.